This TCR beta chain appears in the sequencing data of a study of T cell changes during pregnancy in multiple sclerosis. This clone was seen a single time. The protocol was immunoSEQ multiplex PCR, while the TCRdb copy is restricted to in-frame clones and leaves out a portion. The sample carries more than 35,000 clones, about nine tenths recorded once. The material was CD8+ T cells from peripheral blood mononuclear cells, obtained after pregnancy. The TCR was taken from a female donor with multiple sclerosis, enrolled in a pregnancy study.

CDR3 in amino acids: CASTSPGGTEEPFGGYTF. The CDR3 DNA follows: TGTGCCAGCACCTCGCCTGGGGGGACAGAGGAGCCTTTTGGTGGCTACACCTTC. The chain couples TRBV9 to TRBJ1-2, with 7 bases aligning to TRBD1. The junction had 24 bases not matched to a gene; V was cut back by 6 bases and J by 7 bases. This CDR3 has 18 amino acids. The germline CDR1 and CDR2 sequences are SGDLS and YYNGEE.